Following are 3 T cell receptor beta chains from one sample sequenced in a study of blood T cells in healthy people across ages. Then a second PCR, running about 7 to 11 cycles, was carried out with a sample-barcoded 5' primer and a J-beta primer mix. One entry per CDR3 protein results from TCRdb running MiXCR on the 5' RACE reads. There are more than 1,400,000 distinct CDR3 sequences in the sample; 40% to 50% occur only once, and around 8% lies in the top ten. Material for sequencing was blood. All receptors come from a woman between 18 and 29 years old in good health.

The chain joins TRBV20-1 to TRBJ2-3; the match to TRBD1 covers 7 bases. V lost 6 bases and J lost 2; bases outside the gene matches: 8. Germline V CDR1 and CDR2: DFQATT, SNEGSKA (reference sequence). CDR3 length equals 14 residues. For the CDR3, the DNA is TGCAGTGCCAGCACGGACAGGTTCACAGATACGCAGTATTTT. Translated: CSASTDRFTDTQYF.

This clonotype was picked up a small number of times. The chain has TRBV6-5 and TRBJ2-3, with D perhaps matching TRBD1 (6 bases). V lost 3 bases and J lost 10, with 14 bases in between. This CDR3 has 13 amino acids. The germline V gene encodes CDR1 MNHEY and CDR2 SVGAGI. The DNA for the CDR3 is TGTGCCAGCAGTTATGGAGTAGGACAGCCGCAGTATTTT. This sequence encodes CASSYGVGQPQYF.

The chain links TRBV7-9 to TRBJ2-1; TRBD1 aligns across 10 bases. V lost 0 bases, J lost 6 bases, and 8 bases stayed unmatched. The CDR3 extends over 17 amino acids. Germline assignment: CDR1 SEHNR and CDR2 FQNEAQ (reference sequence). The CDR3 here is CASSLASRDRGGNEQFF. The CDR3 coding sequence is TGTGCCAGCAGCTTAGCGAGTAGGGACAGGGGAGGCAATGAGCAGTTCTTC.